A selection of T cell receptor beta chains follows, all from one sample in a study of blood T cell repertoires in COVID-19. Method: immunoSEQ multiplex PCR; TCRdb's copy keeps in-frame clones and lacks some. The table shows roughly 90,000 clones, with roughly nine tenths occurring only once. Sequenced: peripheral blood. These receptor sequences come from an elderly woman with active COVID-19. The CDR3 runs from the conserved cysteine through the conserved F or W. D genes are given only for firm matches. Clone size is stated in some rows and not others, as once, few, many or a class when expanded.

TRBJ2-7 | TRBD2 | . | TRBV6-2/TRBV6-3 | TGTGCCAGCAGCCCTCCTCCGGGACTAGGAGTAAGTAGTGCGGTGCAGTACTTC | CASSPPPGLGVSSAVQYF
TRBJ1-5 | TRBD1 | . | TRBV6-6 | TGTGCCAGCAGTTACTCGGGAACAGGGGGCGGTCAGCCCCAGCATTTT | CASSYSGTGGGQPQHF
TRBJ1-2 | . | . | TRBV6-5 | TGTGCCGCCCGGGGACTCTATGGCTACACCTTC | CAARGLYGYTF
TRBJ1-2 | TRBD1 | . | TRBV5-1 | TGCGCCAGCAGCTTGGAGGTGGACAGGGGGCTCGATGGCTACACCTTC | CASSLEVDRGLDGYTF
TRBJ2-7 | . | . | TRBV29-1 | TGCAGCGTTGATGGAGGGTCTTCCTACGAGCAGTACTTC | CSVDGGSSYEQYF
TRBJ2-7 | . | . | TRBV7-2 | TGTGCCAGCAGCTTAGATCCGGAGGGGGCGAGGGACGAGCAGTACTTC | CASSLDPEGARDEQYF
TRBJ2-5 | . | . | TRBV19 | TGTGCCAGTAGGGAACTCGGGGGGACCCAGTACTTC | CASRELGGTQYF
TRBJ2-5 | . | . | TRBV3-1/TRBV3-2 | TGTGCCAGCAGCCAAGATCTTGACAGAGAACAAGAGACCCAGTACTTC | CASSQDLDREQETQYF
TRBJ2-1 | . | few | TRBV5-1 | TGCGCCAGCAGCTTGGTGCTAGAGGCCCTCAATGAGCAGTTCTTC | CASSLVLEALNEQFF
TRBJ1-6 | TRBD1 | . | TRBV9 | TGTGCCAGCAGCGTAGACGGACAGGGCTATAATTCACCCCTCCACTTT | CASSVDGQGYNSPLHF
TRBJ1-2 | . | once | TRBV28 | TGTGCCAGCAGTTTATCCGCAGGGCCAGTACGTGGCTACACCTTC | CASSLSAGPVRGYTF
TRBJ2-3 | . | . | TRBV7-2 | TGTGCCGGGAAAGGGGGAGCGGTGACAGATACGCAGTATTTT | CAGKGGAVTDTQYF
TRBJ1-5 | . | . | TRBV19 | TGTGCCAGTAGTTTCCCCTTTATGAGGGATAGGAGGAGCAATCAGCCCCAGCATTTT | CASSFPFMRDRRSNQPQHF
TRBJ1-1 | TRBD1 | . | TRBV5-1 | TGCGCCAGCAGCTTGGAAAGTAAGGGACAGGGAGCTTTCTTT | CASSLESKGQGAFF
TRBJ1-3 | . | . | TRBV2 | TGTGCCAGCAGCCGAGGACAGGGAAACACCATATATTTT | CASSRGQGNTIYF
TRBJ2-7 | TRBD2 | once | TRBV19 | TGTGCCAGTACCGAGACTAGCGGAGGCTTCTACGAGCAGTACTTC | CASTETSGGFYEQYF